Following are 10 T cell receptor beta chains from one sample sequenced in a study of Graves' ophthalmopathy and Graves' hyperthyroidism. Researchers took RNA transcripts and amplified TCR beta CDR3 regions from them. An opening RT-PCR round employed HTBI primers and preceded a second-round multiplex PCR. TCRdb recomputed calls from the multiplex PCR reads with MiXCR, one row per CDR3 protein. The sample yields roughly 700,000 distinct CDR3 sequences, 40% seen once. The sequenced sample consisted of peripheral blood. The origin of the receptors is an adult man with Graves' ophthalmopathy.

As concerns this clonotype: Likely a read error: the CDR3 ends without its conserved phenylalanine or tryptophan. This chain connects TRBV9 to TRBJ1-2, with a possible D match to TRBD1 (5 bases). CDR1 SGDLS and CDR2 YYNGEE come from the germline V gene. Trimming shortened V by 4 bases and J by 2 bases, and 12 bases separated the two germline ends. The CDR3 is made up of 14 amino acids. CDR3 sequence: CASSSGTVNYGYTC. The CDR3 region has the DNA TGTGCCAGCAGCTCGGGGACGGTAAACTATGGCTACACCTGC.

V is TRBV5-6 and J is TRBJ1-4; 8 bases fit TRBD1. Germline-derived CDR1 and CDR2 are SGHDT and YYEEEE. The CDR3 is 15 amino acids. Trimming cost V 3 bases and J 7 bases; bases outside gene matches: 8. DNA of the CDR3: TGTGCCAGCAGCTCCGATAGGACAGGGCTTGAAAAACTGTTTTTT. Translated: CASSSDRTGLEKLFF.

This clonotype came up many times. The J gene is TRBJ2-7, the V gene TRBV29-1, with 7 bases identical to TRBD1. The trim removed 6 bases at V and 3 bases at J, leaving 8 bases unmatched. CDR3 size: 13 residues. Germline loops: CDR1 SQVTM, CDR2 ANQGSEA. The chain's CDR3 is CSVDDRDHYEQYF. The CDR3 DNA is TGCAGCGTGGACGACAGGGACCACTACGAGCAGTACTTC.

Points on this clonotype: Since a much larger clone is just one base distant, this may be a read error. The V and J genes are TRBV25-1 and TRBJ2-2; D may match TRBD1 or TRBD2 (5 bases each). Deletions cut 6 bases from V and 7 bases from J, with 21 bases between. The CDR3 covers 16 residues. CDR1 and CDR2 from the germline V gene are MGHDK and SYGVNS. Written as DNA, the CDR3 is TGTGCCAGCAGCTCAGGGACCCCCTCAATGGGCGGGGAGCTGTTTTTT. This translates into CASSSGTPSMGGELFF.

The sample holds many counts of this clonotype. The rearrangement joins TRBV29-1 to TRBJ2-7, with 9 bases lining up with TRBD2. Trimming removed 0 bases from V and 4 bases from J; junction bases left unmatched: 4. CDR3 size: 14 residues. Germline values: CDR1 SQVTM, CDR2 ANQGSEA. The CDR3 region has the DNA TGCAGCGTTGAAGAAGCGGGAGGTCCGTACGAGCAGTACTTC. Translated: CSVEEAGGPYEQYF.

As to this clonotype: This CDR3 fails to terminate in the conserved phenylalanine or tryptophan, so it likely reflects a read error. The rearrangement uses TRBV3-1 and TRBJ1-6, with a possible D match to TRBD1 (6 bases). The V gene's germline CDR1 is LGHDT and CDR2 YNNKEL (reference sequence). Trimming removed 3 bases from V and 9 bases from J, with 15 bases in between. The CDR3 is 15 amino acids. CDR3 sequence: CASSQVQGASSPLHL. In nucleotides, the CDR3 is TGTGCCAGCAGCCAGGTACAGGGTGCGAGTTCACCCCTCCACCTT.

This clonotype was detected a few times. At one boundary the junction diverges from the germline segment, which might be a read error. The V gene is TRBV10-2, the J gene TRBJ1-1, with a weak D call TRBD1 (5 bases). The V gene's germline CDR1 is WSHSY and CDR2 SAAADI. This CDR3 spans 16 amino acids. The CDR3 nucleotides read TGTGCCAGCAGTTTCGCCCAGGGCAGGGCGGGAACTGAAGCTTTCTTT. Translation: CASSFAQGRAGTEAFF.

The CDR3 sequence is CASSRDGGQGITYEQYF. The CDR3 bases are TGTGCCAGCAGCCGGGACGGCGGACAGGGAATTACCTACGAGCAGTACTTC. The chain employs TRBV14 and TRBJ2-7, with 8 bases identical to TRBD1. V was pared by 4 bases and J by 2 bases, with 13 bases of the junction left unmatched. CDR3 length: 17 amino acids. The germline V gene encodes CDR1 SGHDN and CDR2 FVKESK.

This clonotype appeared many times. The J gene is TRBJ1-1, the V gene TRBV10-3; D unclear. CDR3 size: 15 residues. From germline, CDR1 is ENHRY and CDR2 SYGVKD. V lost 3 bases, J lost 0 bases, and 11 bases lay in between. The CDR3 loop reads CAISDRSSMNTEAFF. For the CDR3, the DNA is TGTGCCATCAGTGACAGAAGTTCCATGAACACTGAAGCTTTCTTT.

This clonotype was counted between two and nine times. This chain uses TRBV28 with TRBJ2-5, with 11 bases matching TRBD2. Germline V gene lookup returns CDR1 MDHEN and CDR2 SYDVKM. The V gene end was trimmed by 6 bases and the J gene end by 5 bases; junction bases not matched to a gene: 5. CDR3 length: 14 amino acids. This chain's CDR3 is CASRTSGIPETQYF. CDR3 DNA: TGTGCCAGCAGGACTAGCGGGATTCCGGAGACCCAGTACTTC.